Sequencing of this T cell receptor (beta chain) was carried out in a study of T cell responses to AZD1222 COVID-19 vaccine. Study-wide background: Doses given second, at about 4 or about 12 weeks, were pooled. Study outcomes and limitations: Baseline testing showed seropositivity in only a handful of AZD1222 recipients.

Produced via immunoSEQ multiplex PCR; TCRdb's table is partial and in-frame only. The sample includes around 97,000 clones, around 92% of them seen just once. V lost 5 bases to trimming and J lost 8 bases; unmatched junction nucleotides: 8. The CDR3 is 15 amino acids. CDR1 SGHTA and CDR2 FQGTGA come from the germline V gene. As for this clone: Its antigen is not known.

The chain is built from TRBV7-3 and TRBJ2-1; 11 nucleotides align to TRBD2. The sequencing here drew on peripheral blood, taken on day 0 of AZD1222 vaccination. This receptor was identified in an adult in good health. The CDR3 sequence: CASSPTSGGWDEQFF. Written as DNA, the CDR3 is TGTGCCAGCAGCCCCACTAGCGGGGGCTGGGATGAGCAGTTCTTC.